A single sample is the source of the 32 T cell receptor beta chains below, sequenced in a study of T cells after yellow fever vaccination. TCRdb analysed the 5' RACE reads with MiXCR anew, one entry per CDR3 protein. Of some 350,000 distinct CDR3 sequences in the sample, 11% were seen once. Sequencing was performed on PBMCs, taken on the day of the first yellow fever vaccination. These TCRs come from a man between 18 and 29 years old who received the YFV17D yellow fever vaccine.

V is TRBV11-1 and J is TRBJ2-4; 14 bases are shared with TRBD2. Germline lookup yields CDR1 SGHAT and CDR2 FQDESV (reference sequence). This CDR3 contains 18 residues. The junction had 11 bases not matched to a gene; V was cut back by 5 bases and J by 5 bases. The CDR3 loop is CASSPRTSGGTSENIQYF. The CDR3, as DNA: TGTGCCAGCAGCCCAAGGACTAGCGGGGGGACCAGCGAAAACATTCAGTACTTC.

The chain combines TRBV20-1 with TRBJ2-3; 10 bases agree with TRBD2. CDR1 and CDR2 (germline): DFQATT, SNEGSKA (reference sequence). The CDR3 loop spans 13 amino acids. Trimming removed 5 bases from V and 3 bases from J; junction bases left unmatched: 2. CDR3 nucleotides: TGCAGTGCTGTTAGCGGGGGGACAGATACGCAGTATTTT. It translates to CSAVSGGTDTQYF.

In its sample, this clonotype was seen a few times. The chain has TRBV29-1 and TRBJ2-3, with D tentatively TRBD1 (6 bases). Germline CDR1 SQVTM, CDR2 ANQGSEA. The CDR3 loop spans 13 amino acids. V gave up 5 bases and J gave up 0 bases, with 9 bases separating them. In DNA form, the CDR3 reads TGCAGCGTTACAGGGAGAAGCACAGATACGCAGTATTTT. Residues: CSVTGRSTDTQYF.

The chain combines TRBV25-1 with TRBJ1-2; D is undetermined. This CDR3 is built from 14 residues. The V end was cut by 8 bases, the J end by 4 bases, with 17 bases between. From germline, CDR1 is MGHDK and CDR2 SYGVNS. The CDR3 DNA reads TGTGCCAGCCACGGGGTGGGGAGGTTCTATGGCTACACCTTC. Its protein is CASHGVGRFYGYTF.

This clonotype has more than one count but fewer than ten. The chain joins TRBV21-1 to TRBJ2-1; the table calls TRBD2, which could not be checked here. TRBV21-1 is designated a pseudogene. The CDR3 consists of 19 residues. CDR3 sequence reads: CASSKVFDKTGGPWDEQFF. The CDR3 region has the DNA TGTGCCAGCAGCAAAGTTTTCGATAAAACGGGGGGGCCGTGGGATGAGCAGTTCTTC.

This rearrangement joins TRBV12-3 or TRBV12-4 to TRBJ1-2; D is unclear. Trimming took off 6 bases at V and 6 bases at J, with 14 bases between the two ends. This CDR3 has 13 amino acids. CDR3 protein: CASSGRRLNGYTF. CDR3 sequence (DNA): TGTGCCAGCAGCGGCCGCCGGCTTAATGGCTACACCTTC.

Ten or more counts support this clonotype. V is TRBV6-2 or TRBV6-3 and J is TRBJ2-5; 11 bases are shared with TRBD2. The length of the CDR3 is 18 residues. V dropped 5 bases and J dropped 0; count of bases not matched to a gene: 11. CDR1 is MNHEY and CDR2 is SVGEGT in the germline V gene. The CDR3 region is CASSRTSGFATYQETQYF. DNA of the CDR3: TGTGCCAGCAGTCGGACTAGCGGGTTTGCCACGTACCAAGAGACCCAGTACTTC.

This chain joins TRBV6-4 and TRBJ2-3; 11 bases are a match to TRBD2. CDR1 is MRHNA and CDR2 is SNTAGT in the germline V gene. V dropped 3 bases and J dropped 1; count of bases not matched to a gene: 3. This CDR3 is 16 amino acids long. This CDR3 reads CASSEGTSGRTDTQYF. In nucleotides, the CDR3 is TGTGCCAGCAGTGAGGGGACTAGCGGACGCACAGATACGCAGTATTTT.

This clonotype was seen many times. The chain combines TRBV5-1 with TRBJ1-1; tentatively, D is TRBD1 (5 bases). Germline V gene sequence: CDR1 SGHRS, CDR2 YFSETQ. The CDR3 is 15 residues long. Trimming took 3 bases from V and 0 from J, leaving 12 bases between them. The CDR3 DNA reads TGCGCCAGCAGCTGGGGACTGTCAATGAACACTGAAGCTTTCTTT. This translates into CASSWGLSMNTEAFF.

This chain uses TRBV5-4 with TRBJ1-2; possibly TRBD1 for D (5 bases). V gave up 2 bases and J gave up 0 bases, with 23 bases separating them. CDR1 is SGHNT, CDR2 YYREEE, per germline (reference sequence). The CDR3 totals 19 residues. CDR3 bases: TGTGCCAGCAGCTTAAGGGGACCTACTCTCCCAGGAGCTAACTATGGCTACACCTTC. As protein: CASSLRGPTLPGANYGYTF.

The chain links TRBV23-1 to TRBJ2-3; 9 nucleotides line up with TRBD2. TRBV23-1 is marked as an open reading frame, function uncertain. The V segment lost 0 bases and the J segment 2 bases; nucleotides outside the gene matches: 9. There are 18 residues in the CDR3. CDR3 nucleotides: TGCGCCAGCAGTCAATCTAGCGGGGGACCCCGGGACACAGATACGCAGTATTTT. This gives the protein CASSQSSGGPRDTDTQYF.

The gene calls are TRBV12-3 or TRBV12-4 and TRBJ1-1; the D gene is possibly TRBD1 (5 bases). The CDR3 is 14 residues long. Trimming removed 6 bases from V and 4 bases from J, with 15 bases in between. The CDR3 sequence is CASSLPGGSTEAFF. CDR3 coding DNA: TGTGCCAGCAGCCTACCGGGGGGAAGCACTGAAGCTTTCTTT.

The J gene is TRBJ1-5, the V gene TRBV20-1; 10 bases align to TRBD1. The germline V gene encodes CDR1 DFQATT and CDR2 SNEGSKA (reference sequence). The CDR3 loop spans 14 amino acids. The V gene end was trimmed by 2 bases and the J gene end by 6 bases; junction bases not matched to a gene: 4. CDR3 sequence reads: CSARPGQGLQPQHF. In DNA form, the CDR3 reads TGCAGTGCTAGACCGGGACAGGGGCTTCAGCCCCAGCATTTT.

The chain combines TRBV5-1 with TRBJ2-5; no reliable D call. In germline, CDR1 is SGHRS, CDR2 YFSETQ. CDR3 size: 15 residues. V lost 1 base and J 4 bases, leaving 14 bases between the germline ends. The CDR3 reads CASSLLAISRETQYF. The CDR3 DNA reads TGCGCCAGCAGCTTGTTGGCTATCTCCAGAGAGACCCAGTACTTC.

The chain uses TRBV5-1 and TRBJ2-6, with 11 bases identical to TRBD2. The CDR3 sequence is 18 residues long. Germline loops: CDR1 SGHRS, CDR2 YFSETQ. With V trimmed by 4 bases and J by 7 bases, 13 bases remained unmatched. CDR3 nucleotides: TGCGCCAGCAGCGGGGGGACTAGCGGATTTCTGGGAGCCAACGTCCTGACTTTC. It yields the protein CASSGGTSGFLGANVLTF.

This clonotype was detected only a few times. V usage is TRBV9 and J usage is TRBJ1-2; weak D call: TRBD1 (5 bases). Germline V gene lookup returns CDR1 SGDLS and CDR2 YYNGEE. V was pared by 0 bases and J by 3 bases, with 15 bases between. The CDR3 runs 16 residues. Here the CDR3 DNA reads TGTGCCAGCAGCGTAGCTACAGGCTGGGGAGACTATGGCTACACCTTC. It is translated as CASSVATGWGDYGYTF. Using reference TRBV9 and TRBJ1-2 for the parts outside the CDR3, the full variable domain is DSGVTQTPKHLITATGQRVTLRCSPRSGDLSVYWYQQSLDQGLQFLIQYYNGEERAKGNILERFSAQQFPDLHSELNLSSLELGDSALYFCASSVATGWGDYGYTFGSGTRLTVV.

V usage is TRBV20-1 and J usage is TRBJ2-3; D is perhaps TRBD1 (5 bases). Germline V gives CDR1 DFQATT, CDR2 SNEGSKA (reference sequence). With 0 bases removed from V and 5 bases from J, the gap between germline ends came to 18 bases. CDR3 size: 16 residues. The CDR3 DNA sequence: TGCAGTGCTAGAGATCGGAGAAAGGGGCAAGGAGATACGCAGTATTTT. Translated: CSARDRRKGQGDTQYF.

CDR3 protein: CASSYSILLAGRDTQYF. In DNA, the CDR3 is TGTGCCAGCAGTTACTCGATTCTCCTAGCGGGGAGAGATACGCAGTATTTT. This chain uses TRBV6-5 with TRBJ2-3; 9 nucleotides align to TRBD2. The trim removed 0 bases at V and 5 bases at J, leaving 9 bases unmatched. The germline V gene has CDR1 MNHEY and CDR2 SVGAGI. This CDR3 is 17 amino acids long.

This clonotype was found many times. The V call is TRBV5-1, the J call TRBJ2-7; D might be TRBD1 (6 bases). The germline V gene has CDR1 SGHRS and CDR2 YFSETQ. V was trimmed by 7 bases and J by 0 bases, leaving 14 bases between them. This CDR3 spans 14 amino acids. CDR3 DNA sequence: TGCGCCAGCGGACTCACAGGGAGCTCCTACGAGCAGTACTTC. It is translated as CASGLTGSSYEQYF. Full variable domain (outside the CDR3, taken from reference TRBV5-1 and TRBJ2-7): KAGVTQTPRYLIKTRGQQVTLSCSPISGHRSVSWYQQTPGQGLQFLFEYFSETQRNKGNFPGRFSGRQFSNSRSEMNVSTLELGDSALYLCASGLTGSSYEQYFGPGTRLTVT.

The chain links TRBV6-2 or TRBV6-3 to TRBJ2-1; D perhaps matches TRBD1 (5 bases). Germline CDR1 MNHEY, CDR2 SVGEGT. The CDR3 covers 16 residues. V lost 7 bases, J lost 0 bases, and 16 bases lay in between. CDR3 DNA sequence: TGTGCCAGCACCGGACACTTCGAAAGCTCCTACAATGAGCAGTTCTTC. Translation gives CASTGHFESSYNEQFF.

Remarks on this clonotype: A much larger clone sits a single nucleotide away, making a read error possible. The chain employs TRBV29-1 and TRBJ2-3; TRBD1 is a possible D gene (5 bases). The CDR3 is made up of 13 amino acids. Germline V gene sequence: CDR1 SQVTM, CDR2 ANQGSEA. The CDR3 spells CGVARAPTDTQYF. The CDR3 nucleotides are TGCGGCGTTGCCAGGGCCCCGACGGATACGCAGTATTTT.

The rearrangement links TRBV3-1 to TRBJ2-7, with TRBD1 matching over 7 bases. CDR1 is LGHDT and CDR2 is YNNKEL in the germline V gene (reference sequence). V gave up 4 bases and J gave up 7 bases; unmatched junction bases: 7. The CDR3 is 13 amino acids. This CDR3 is CASSPTGLTEQYF. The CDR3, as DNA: TGTGCCAGCAGCCCGACAGGGTTGACGGAGCAGTACTTC.

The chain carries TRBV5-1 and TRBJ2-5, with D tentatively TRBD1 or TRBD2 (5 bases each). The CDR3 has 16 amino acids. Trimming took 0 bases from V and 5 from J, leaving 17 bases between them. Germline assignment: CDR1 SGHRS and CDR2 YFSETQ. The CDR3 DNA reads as TGCGCCAGCAGCTTGGATCTGGGAAGGGGAGTGGAGACCCAGTACTTC. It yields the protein CASSLDLGRGVETQYF.

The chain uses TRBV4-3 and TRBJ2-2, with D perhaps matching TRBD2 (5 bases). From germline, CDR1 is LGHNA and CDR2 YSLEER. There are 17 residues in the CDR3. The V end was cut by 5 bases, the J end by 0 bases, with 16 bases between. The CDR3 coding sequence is TGCGCCAGCAGCGAAAGGACTCTCCTCGCGAACACCGGGGAGCTGTTTTTT. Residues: CASSERTLLANTGELFF.

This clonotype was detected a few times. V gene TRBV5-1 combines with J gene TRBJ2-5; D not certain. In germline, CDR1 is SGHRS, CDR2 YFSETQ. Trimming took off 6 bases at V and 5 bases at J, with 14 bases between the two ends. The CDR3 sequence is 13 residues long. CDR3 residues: CASTNLNRETQYF. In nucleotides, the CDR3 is TGCGCCAGCACCAACCTCAATAGGGAGACCCAGTACTTC. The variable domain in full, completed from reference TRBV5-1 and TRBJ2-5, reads KAGVTQTPRYLIKTRGQQVTLSCSPISGHRSVSWYQQTPGQGLQFLFEYFSETQRNKGNFPGRFSGRQFSNSRSEMNVSTLELGDSALYLCASTNLNRETQYFGPGTRLLVL.

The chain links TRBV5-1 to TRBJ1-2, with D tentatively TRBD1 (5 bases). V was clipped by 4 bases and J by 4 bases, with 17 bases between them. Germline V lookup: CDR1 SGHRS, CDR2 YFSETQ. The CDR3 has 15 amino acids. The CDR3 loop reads CASSREGGTSYGYTF. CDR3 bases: TGCGCCAGCAGCCGAGAGGGCGGGACCTCCTATGGCTACACCTTC. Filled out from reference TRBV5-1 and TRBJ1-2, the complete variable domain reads KAGVTQTPRYLIKTRGQQVTLSCSPISGHRSVSWYQQTPGQGLQFLFEYFSETQRNKGNFPGRFSGRQFSNSRSEMNVSTLELGDSALYLCASSREGGTSYGYTFGSGTRLTVV.

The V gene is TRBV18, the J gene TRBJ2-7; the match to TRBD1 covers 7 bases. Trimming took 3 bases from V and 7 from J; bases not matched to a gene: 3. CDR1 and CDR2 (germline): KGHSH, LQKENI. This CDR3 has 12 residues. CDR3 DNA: TGTGCCAGCTCACCGCAGGGGGTTGAGCAGTACGTC. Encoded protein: CASSPQGVEQYV.

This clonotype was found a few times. CDR3 DNA sequence: TGTGCCAGCAGTCCGGGACAGGGGGCTGGGGCCAACGTCCTGACTTTC. It yields the protein CASSPGQGAGANVLTF. The chain uses TRBV12-3 or TRBV12-4 and TRBJ2-6; 11 bases map to TRBD1. The CDR3 sequence is 16 residues long. The J segment lost 2 bases and the V segment lost 5 bases, leaving 2 bases of the junction unmatched.

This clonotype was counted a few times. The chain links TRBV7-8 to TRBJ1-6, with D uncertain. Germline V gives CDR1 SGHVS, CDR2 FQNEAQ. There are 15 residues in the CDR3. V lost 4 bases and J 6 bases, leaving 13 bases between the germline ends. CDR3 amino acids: CASSYSRQANSPLHF. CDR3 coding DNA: TGTGCCAGCAGCTATTCGAGGCAGGCTAATTCACCCCTCCACTTT.

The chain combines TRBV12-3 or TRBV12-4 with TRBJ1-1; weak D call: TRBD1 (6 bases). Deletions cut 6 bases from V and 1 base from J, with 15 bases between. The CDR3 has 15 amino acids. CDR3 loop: CASSYGHRANTEAFF. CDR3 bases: TGTGCCAGCAGCTATGGACACAGGGCGAACACTGAAGCTTTCTTT.

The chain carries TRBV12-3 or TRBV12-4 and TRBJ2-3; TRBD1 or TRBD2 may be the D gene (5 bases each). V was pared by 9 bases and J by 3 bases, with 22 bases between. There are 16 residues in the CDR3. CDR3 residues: CASQPGTRIGTDTQYF. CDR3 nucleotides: TGTGCCAGTCAGCCCGGGACCCGAATTGGGACAGATACGCAGTATTTT.

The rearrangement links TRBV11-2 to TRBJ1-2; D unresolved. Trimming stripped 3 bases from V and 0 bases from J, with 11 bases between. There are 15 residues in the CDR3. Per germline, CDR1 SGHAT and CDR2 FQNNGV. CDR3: CASSFNQKANYGYTF. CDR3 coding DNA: TGTGCCAGCAGCTTTAACCAAAAAGCTAACTATGGCTACACCTTC.